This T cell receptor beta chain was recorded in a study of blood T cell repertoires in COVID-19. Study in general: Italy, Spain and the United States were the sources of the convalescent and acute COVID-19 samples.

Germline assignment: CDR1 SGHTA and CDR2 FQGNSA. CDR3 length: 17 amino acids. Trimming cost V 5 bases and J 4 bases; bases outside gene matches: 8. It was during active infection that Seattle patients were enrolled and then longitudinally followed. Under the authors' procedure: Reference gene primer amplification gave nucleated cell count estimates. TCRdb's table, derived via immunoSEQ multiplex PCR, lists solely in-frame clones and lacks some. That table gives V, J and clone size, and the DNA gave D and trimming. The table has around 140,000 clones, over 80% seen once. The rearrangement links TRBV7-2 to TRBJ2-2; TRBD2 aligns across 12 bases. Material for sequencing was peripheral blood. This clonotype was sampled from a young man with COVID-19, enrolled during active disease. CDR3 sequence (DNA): TGTGCCAGCAGCCTTCTAGCGGGAGGGCTTTTCACCGGGGAGCTGTTTTTT. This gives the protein CASSLLAGGLFTGELFF.